This TCR beta chain emerged from a study of PD-1 blockade in classical Hodgkin lymphoma. The protocol was immunoSEQ multiplex PCR, while the TCRdb copy is restricted to in-frame clones and leaves out a portion. The sample carries about 90,000 clones, about nine tenths recorded once. Time point here: cycle 4 day 1 (C4D1), after about 6 weeks of nivolumab. Every single patient, without exception, relapsed after autologous stem cell transplantation, and brentuximab vedotin exposure varied. The length of the CDR3 is 14 residues. In germline, CDR1 is SGDLS, CDR2 YYNGEE. Trimming took 3 bases from V and 7 from J; bases not matched to a gene: 6. For this clone: What it recognizes is unknown.

Regarding the study as a whole: Initiation of nivolumab under 1 year after ASCT led to exclusion of patients. CD8+ TCR diversity did not rise significantly by C4D1, unlike CD4+.

This chain links TRBV9 with TRBJ1-5, with 8 positions matching TRBD1. This material consisted of peripheral blood mononuclear cells (PBMCs), taken before the fourth cycle of nivolumab. The sequence came from a human donor with classical Hodgkin lymphoma. CDR3 in DNA: TGTGCCAGCAGCGCCAGGGGGCGAGGGCAGCCCCAGCATTTT. Residues: CASSARGRGQPQHF.